The rows below give T cell receptor beta chains drawn from one sample of a study of cytomegalovirus exposure and HLA in healthy donors. Libraries were prepared by immunoSEQ multiplex PCR; TCRdb keeps only in-frame clonotypes and omits some of them. This sample's table has some 120,000 clones. The sample comprised PBMCs. All receptors derive from a man aged 25-45 years in good health and CMV-seronegative. CDR3s include the opening cysteine and the closing phenylalanine or tryptophan. D genes are given only for firm matches.

.	TRBV6-1	TRBJ2-1	CASTPRQYNEQFF	TGTGCCAGCACCCCCCGACAGTACAATGAGCAGTTCTTC
TRBD1	TRBV5-1	TRBJ2-5	CASSLGGQRNIETQYF	TGCGCCAGCAGCTTGGGGGGACAGAGGAATATAGAGACCCAGTACTTC
TRBD2	TRBV29-1	TRBJ2-7	CSVEGGGRAYEQYF	TGCAGCGTTGAAGGTGGCGGGAGAGCCTACGAGCAGTACTTC
.	TRBV7-9	TRBJ1-6	CASSNTGFDSPLHF	TGTGCCAGCAGTAATACAGGGTTTGATTCACCCCTCCACTTT
TRBD1	TRBV7-9	TRBJ1-5	CASSPPGTGGNQPQHF	TGTGCCAGCAGCCCCCCCGGGACAGGGGGCAATCAGCCCCAGCATTTT
TRBD1	TRBV28	TRBJ2-3	CASSLSGQAFTTYGTDTQYF	TGTGCCAGCAGTTTATCGGGACAGGCCTTTACAACCTACGGCACAGATACGCAGTATTTT
.	TRBV30	TRBJ1-4	CAWGGVANEKLFF	TGTGCCTGGGGAGGGGTCGCTAATGAAAAACTGTTTTTT
TRBD1	TRBV28	TRBJ2-2	CASRHFHRGRGLGGELFF	TGTGCCAGCAGACATTTTCACAGGGGGCGTGGGCTGGGCGGGGAGCTGTTTTTT
.	TRBV27	TRBJ2-3	CASSLTSTDTQYF	TGTGCCAGCAGTTTAACTAGCACAGATACGCAGTATTTT
TRBD1	TRBV6-1	TRBJ1-2	CASSEVPGTGRSEGGYTF	TGTGCCAGCAGTGAGGTTCCCGGGACAGGGAGGTCTGAGGGTGGCTACACCTTC
.	TRBV7-3	TRBJ2-1	CASSLRSGPYNEQFF	TGTGCCAGCAGCTTAAGAAGCGGTCCCTACAATGAGCAGTTCTTC